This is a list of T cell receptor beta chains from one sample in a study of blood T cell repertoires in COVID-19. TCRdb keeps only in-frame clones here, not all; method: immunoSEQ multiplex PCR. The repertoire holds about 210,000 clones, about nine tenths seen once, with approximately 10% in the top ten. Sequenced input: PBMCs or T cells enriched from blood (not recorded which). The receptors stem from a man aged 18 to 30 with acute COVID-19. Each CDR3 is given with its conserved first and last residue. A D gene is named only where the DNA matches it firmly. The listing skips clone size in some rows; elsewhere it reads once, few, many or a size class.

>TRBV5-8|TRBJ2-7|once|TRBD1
CASSLGDRAFHEQYF
TGTGCCAGCAGCTTGGGGGACAGGGCCTTTCACGAGCAGTACTTC
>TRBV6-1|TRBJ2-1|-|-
CASGEGSYNEQFF
TGTGCCAGCGGTGAGGGGAGCTACAATGAGCAGTTCTTC
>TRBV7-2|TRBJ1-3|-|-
CASSLAGGSVNTIYF
TGTGCCAGCAGCTTAGCGGGGGGATCGGTAAACACCATATATTTT
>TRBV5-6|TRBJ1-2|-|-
CASSLDGCYGYTF
TGTGCCAGCAGCTTGGACGGTTGCTATGGCTACACCTTC
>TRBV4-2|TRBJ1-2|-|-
CASSQSTGPYGYTF
TGTGCCAGCAGCCAATCCACAGGGCCCTACGGCTACACCTTC
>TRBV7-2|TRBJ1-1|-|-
CASSLADRKFSTWNTEAFF
TGTGCCAGCAGCTTAGCGGACAGAAAGTTCTCCACCTGGAACACTGAAGCTTTCTTT
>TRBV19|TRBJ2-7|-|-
CASSAYPAYEQYF
TGTGCCAGTAGTGCCTACCCCGCATACGAGCAGTACTTC
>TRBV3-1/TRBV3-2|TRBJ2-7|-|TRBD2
CASSHLAGGGYEQYF
TGTGCCAGCAGCCACTTAGCGGGAGGCGGCTACGAGCAGTACTTC
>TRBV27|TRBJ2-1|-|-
CASSLFYGNYNEQFF
TGTGCCAGCAGTTTATTTTACGGGAACTACAATGAGCAGTTCTTC
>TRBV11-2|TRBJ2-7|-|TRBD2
CASSLGGSSYEQYF
TGTGCCAGCAGCTTAGGCGGGAGTTCCTACGAGCAGTACTTC
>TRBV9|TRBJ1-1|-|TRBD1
CASSGMGQGRSTEAFF
TGTGCCAGCAGCGGGATGGGACAGGGGAGGAGCACTGAAGCTTTCTTT
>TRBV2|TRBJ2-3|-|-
CASLGTQYF
TGTGCCAGCCTAGGAACGCAGTATTTT
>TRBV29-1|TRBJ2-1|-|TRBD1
CSAPGQGDYNEQFF
TGCAGCGCGCCTGGACAGGGAGACTACAATGAGCAGTTCTTC
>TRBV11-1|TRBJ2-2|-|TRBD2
CASSLGGRADTGELFF
TGTGCCAGCAGCTTAGGTGGGAGGGCCGACACCGGGGAGCTGTTTTTT
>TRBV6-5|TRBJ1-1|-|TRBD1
CASTLGQGDSEAFF
TGTGCCAGCACCCTGGGACAGGGGGACTCTGAAGCTTTCTTT
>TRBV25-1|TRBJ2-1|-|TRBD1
CASTTGVVYNEQFF
TGTGCCAGCACGACAGGGGTTGTCTACAATGAGCAGTTCTTC
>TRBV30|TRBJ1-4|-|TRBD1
CAWNQGTGYEKLFF
TGTGCCTGGAATCAGGGGACAGGTTATGAAAAACTGTTTTTT
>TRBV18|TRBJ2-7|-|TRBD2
CASSPGTSSSEQYF
TGTGCCAGCTCACCAGGGACTAGTTCTAGCGAGCAGTACTTC
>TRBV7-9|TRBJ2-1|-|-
CASSPQDYNEQFF
TGTGCCAGCAGCCCCCAGGACTACAATGAGCAGTTCTTC
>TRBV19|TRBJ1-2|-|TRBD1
CASSPGTGYGYTF
TGTGCCAGTAGTCCCGGGACAGGATATGGCTACACCTTC
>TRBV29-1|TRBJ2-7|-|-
CSVVVADTYEQYF
TGCAGCGTTGTAGTAGCGGACACCTACGAGCAGTACTTC
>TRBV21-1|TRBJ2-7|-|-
CASSKDKYEQYF
TGTGCCAGCAGCAAAGACAAATACGAGCAGTACTTC
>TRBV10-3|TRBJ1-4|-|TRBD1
CAIRGQGGNEKLFF
TGTGCCATCAGAGGACAGGGGGGTAATGAAAAACTGTTTTTT
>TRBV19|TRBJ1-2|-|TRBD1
CASRTGGNYGYTF
TGTGCCAGTAGAACAGGGGGCAACTATGGCTACACCTTC
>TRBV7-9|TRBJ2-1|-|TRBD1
CASSFRGTGGINEQFF
TGTGCCAGCAGCTTTCGTGGGACAGGGGGAATCAATGAGCAGTTCTTC
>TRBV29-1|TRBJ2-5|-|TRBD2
CSAGLAGGRETQYF
TGCAGCGCAGGACTAGCGGGGGGGAGGGAGACCCAGTACTTC
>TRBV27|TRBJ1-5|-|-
CASSLTGTSNQPQHF
TGTGCCAGCAGTTTAACAGGGACCAGCAATCAGCCCCAGCATTTT
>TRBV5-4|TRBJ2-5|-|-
CASSTTGTRETQYF
TGTGCCAGCAGCACCACAGGAACCAGAGAGACCCAGTACTTC
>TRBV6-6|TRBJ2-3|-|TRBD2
CASSRTGTITDTQYF
TGTGCCAGCAGCCGGACCGGGACTATCACAGATACGCAGTATTTT
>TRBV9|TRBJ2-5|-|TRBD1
CASSAPQGVETQYF
TGTGCCAGCAGCGCCCCCCAGGGGGTCGAGACCCAGTACTTC
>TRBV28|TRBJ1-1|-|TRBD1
CASRFRGDTEAFF
TGTGCCAGCAGGTTCAGGGGGGACACTGAAGCTTTCTTT
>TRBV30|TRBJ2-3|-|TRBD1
CAWSTGTGLTDTQYF
TGTGCCTGGAGTACCGGGACAGGTCTCACAGATACGCAGTATTTT
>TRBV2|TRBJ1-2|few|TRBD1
CASSIDRGQGYTF
TGTGCCAGCAGTATAGACAGGGGGCAAGGCTACACCTTC
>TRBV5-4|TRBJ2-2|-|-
CASSFNGELFF
TGTGCCAGCAGCTTTAACGGGGAGCTGTTTTTT
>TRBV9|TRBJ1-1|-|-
CASSGDTPNTEAFF
TGTGCCAGCAGCGGGGACACACCGAACACTGAAGCTTTCTTT
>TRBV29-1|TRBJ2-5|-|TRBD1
CSVGETGWETQYF
TGCAGCGTTGGGGAGACAGGGTGGGAGACCCAGTACTTC
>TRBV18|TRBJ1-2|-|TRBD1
CASSPPDRGGYTF
TGTGCCAGCTCACCACCCGACAGGGGAGGCTACACCTTC
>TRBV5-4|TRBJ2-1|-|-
CASSLVGGLAETYNEQFF
TGTGCCAGCAGCCTTGTTGGGGGCCTAGCGGAGACCTACAATGAGCAGTTCTTC
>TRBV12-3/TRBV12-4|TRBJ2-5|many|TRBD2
CASSRIGGLGYF
TGTGCCAGCAGCCGAATCGGGGGACTAGGGTACTTC
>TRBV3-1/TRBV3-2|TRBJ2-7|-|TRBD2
CASSQDGGGAYGEQYF
TGTGCCAGCAGCCAAGATGGGGGAGGGGCGTACGGCGAGCAGTACTTC
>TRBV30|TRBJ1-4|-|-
CAWSGALSNEKLFF
TGTGCCTGGAGTGGGGCTCTATCTAATGAAAAACTGTTTTTT
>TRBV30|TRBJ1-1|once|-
CAWSVWGEGNTEAFF
TGTGCCTGGAGTGTATGGGGGGAAGGGAACACTGAAGCTTTCTTT
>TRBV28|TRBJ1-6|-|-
CASSSPGTNSPLHF
TGTGCCAGCAGTTCCCCGGGAACCAATTCACCCCTCCACTTT
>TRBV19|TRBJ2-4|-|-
CASSLTRDAGSKNIQYF
TGTGCCAGTAGTCTTACCCGGGACGCCGGGAGCAAAAACATTCAGTACTTC
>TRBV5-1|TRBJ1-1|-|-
CASSRIGGRYFGNTEAFF
TGCGCCAGCAGCCGGATCGGGGGACGTTATTTCGGGAACACTGAAGCTTTCTTT
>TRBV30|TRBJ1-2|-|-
CAWSVPRLLANYGYTF
TGTGCCTGGAGTGTACCCCGCTTATTAGCTAACTATGGCTACACCTTC
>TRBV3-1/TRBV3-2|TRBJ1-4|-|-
CASSQEGSNEKLFF
TGTGCCAGCAGCCAAGAGGGGAGTAATGAAAAACTGTTTTTT
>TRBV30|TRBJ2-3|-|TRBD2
CAWSVISGRGNTQYF
TGTGCCTGGAGTGTAATTAGCGGGAGGGGTAATACGCAGTATTTT
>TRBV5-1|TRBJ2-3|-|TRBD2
CASTEGGTSGPAGTQYF
TGCGCCAGTACTGAGGGGGGAACTAGCGGGCCTGCGGGTACGCAGTATTTT
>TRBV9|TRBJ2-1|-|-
CASSVATRVDNEQFF
TGTGCCAGCAGCGTAGCTACTCGGGTTGACAATGAGCAGTTCTTC
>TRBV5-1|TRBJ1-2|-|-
CASSFQANYGYTF
TGCGCCAGCAGCTTCCAGGCTAACTATGGCTACACCTTC
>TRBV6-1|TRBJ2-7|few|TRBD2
CASSGRTSGDSSYEQYF
TGTGCCAGCAGTGGGCGGACTAGCGGGGATAGCTCCTACGAGCAGTACTTC
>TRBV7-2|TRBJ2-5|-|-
CATSGGNNRETQYF
TGTGCCACCAGTGGAGGGAATAATAGAGAGACCCAGTACTTC
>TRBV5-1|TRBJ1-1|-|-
CASSSTGNTEAFF
TGCGCCAGCAGCTCGACAGGGAACACTGAAGCTTTCTTT